A single sample is the source of the 28 T cell receptor beta chains below, sequenced in a study of blood T cell repertoires in COVID-19. Assay: immunoSEQ multiplex PCR; the TCRdb copy retains only in-frame clones and omits some. The table lists approximately 220,000 clones, roughly 85% of them singletons. What was sequenced was PBMCs or T cells enriched from blood (not recorded which). Source of these receptors: a man aged 40-49 years who had recovered from COVID-19.

The CDR3 reads CASSYGGRYYEQYF. In DNA form, the CDR3 reads TGTGCCAGCAGTTACGGCGGGAGGTACTACGAGCAGTACTTC. The chain has TRBV6-5 and TRBJ2-7; 8 nucleotides agree with TRBD2. V trimming: 2 bases; J trimming: 3 bases; junction bases outside the gene matches: 3. This CDR3 has 14 amino acids. In germline, CDR1 is MNHEY, CDR2 SVGAGI.

The CDR3 here is CASSSFSGSLFYEQFF. CDR3 coding DNA: TGTGCCAGCAGCTCCTTTAGCGGGAGTCTTTTCTATGAGCAGTTCTTC. This sequence joins TRBV7-2 and TRBJ2-1, with TRBD2 identical over 9 bases. Germline lookup yields CDR1 SGHTA and CDR2 FQGNSA. J lost 8 bases, V lost 4 bases, and 12 bases had no gene match. The CDR3 is 16 amino acids.

The chain joins TRBV19 to TRBJ2-4, with 10 bases fitting TRBD1. Germline-derived CDR1 and CDR2 are LNHDA and SQIVND (reference sequence). V shed 1 base and J 1 base; nucleotides not matched to a gene: 1. This CDR3 region has 16 residues. CDR3 amino acids: CASSIGTGGAKNIQYF. The CDR3 nucleotides are TGTGCCAGTAGTATAGGGACAGGGGGTGCCAAAAACATTCAGTACTTC. Full variable domain (outside the CDR3, taken from reference TRBV19 and TRBJ2-4): DGGITQSPKYLFRKEGQNVTLSCEQNLNHDAMYWYRQDPGQGLRLIYYSQIVNDFQKGDIAEGYSVSREKKESFPLTVTSAQKNPTAFYLCASSIGTGGAKNIQYFGAGTRLSVL.

This clone is a singleton in its sample. The V gene is TRBV7-9, the J gene TRBJ1-1; D is ambiguous. Trimming took 3 bases from V and 5 from J, leaving 13 bases between them. From germline, CDR1 is SEHNR and CDR2 FQNEAQ (reference sequence). The CDR3 contains 14 residues. The CDR3, as DNA: TGTGCCAGCAGCTTGAGTAGGGAGGATACTGAAGCTTTCTTT. Translating it yields CASSLSREDTEAFF. The whole variable domain, filled in from reference TRBV7-9 and TRBJ1-1, reads DTGVSQNPRHKITKRGQNVTFRCDPISEHNRLYWYRQTLGQGPEFLTYFQNEAQLEKSRLLSDRFSAERPKGSFSTLEIQRTEQGDSAMYLCASSLSREDTEAFFGQGTRLTVV.

The count of this clone is one. This chain links TRBV6-2 or TRBV6-3 with TRBJ2-1; weak D call: TRBD2 (5 bases). The CDR3 loop spans 15 amino acids. Trimming took off 6 bases at V and 5 bases at J, with 17 bases between the two ends. Germline-derived CDR1 and CDR2 are MNHEY and SVGEGT. The DNA of the CDR3 is TGTGCCAGCAGCTCTCTAGGACTCCAAAACAATGAGCAGTTCTTC. Protein product: CASSSLGLQNNEQFF.

V usage is TRBV5-8 and J usage is TRBJ1-1; unclear D gene. The CDR3 spans 15 residues. Trimming took 4 bases from V and 0 from J, leaving 13 bases between them. Germline loops: CDR1 SGHTS, CDR2 YDEGEE. CDR3 loop: CASSPSGHLNTEAFF. The CDR3 DNA is TGTGCCAGCAGCCCTTCAGGCCACTTGAACACTGAAGCTTTCTTT.

This rearrangement joins TRBV13 to TRBJ1-3; D uncertain. The CDR3 length is 16 residues. Trimming stripped 1 base from V and 4 bases from J, with 14 bases between. Germline values: CDR1 PRHDT, CDR2 FYEKMQ (reference sequence). CDR3 DNA: TGTGCCAGCAGCTTAGTTAACTCCGGGTTCGGAAACACCATATATTTT. This gives the protein CASSLVNSGFGNTIYF.

This chain joins TRBV4-1 and TRBJ1-4; D unclear. Germline CDR1 reads MGHRA; CDR2 reads YSYEKL. V dropped 2 bases and J dropped 4 bases, with 5 bases sitting between them. The CDR3 spans 13 residues. For the CDR3, the DNA is TGCGCCAGCAGCCAACTCCTTAATGAAAAACTGTTTTTT. It codes for CASSQLLNEKLFF.

The chain couples TRBV10-3 to TRBJ2-1, with 10 bases matching TRBD2. From germline, CDR1 is ENHRY and CDR2 SYGVKD. The ends lost 4 bases at V and 7 bases at J; junction bases unmatched: 1. This CDR3 has 13 amino acids. CDR3 nucleotide sequence: TGTGCCATCAGTGGGACTAGCGGTAATGAGCAGTTCTTC. This translates into CAISGTSGNEQFF.

The chain links TRBV5-1 to TRBJ2-2; 7 positions agree with TRBD1. Germline CDR1 is SGHRS and CDR2 is YFSETQ. There are 14 residues in the CDR3. J lost 4 bases, V lost 5 bases, and 5 bases had no gene match. The CDR3: CASRPTGRTGELFF. The CDR3 DNA reads as TGCGCCAGCAGACCGACAGGGCGCACCGGGGAGCTGTTTTTT. Full variable domain (missing parts from reference TRBV5-1 and TRBJ2-2): KAGVTQTPRYLIKTRGQQVTLSCSPISGHRSVSWYQQTPGQGLQFLFEYFSETQRNKGNFPGRFSGRQFSNSRSEMNVSTLELGDSALYLCASRPTGRTGELFFGEGSRLTVL.

This clone was seen a few times. This chain connects TRBV5-1 to TRBJ1-1; 7 bases fit TRBD1. The CDR3 runs to 15 residues. Germline lookup yields CDR1 SGHRS and CDR2 YFSETQ. Trimming cost V 4 bases and J 0 bases; bases outside gene matches: 6. The CDR3 is CASSAGTAMNTEAFF. The CDR3 DNA follows: TGCGCCAGCAGCGCCGGGACAGCAATGAACACTGAAGCTTTCTTT.

The rearrangement uses TRBV28 and TRBJ2-1; D call uncertain. CDR1 and CDR2 from the germline V gene are MDHEN and SYDVKM. Deletions cut 1 base from V and 7 bases from J, with 5 bases between. The CDR3 length is 12 residues. The CDR3 protein is CASSLYGNEQFF. The CDR3 nucleotides read TGTGCCAGCAGTTTATACGGGAATGAGCAGTTCTTC. Filled out from reference TRBV28 and TRBJ2-1, the complete variable domain reads DVKVTQSSRYLVKRTGEKVFLECVQDMDHENMFWYRQDPGLGLRLIYFSYDVKMKEKGDIPEGYSVSREKKERFSLILESASTNQTSMYLCASSLYGNEQFFGPGTRLTVL.

In this sample, this clone turned up a few times. In nucleotides, the CDR3 is TGTGCCAGCTCACCGGGGGGGGTGCGCAATTCACCCCTCCACTTT. Residues: CASSPGGVRNSPLHF. This sequence joins TRBV18 and TRBJ1-6; maybe TRBD1 (5 bases). Germline V gene data show CDR1 as KGHSH and CDR2 as LQKENI. Between the trimmed V and J ends, which lost 3 bases and 7 bases, there was a span of 13 bases. This CDR3 has 15 residues.

The rearrangement joins TRBV11-2 to TRBJ2-3; 7 nucleotides agree with TRBD2. After removal of 4 bases from V and 1 base from J, the junction contained 2 bases not matched to a gene. CDR1 SGHAT and CDR2 FQNNGV come from the germline V gene. The CDR3 runs 14 residues. The CDR3 nucleotides read TGTGCCAGCAGCTGGGGGAGGGGCACAGATACGCAGTATTTT. Translated, it gives CASSWGRGTDTQYF.

This chain uses TRBV6-5 with TRBJ1-5, with a tentative D call TRBD1 (6 bases). The CDR3 has 14 amino acids. Per the germline V gene, CDR1 is MNHEY and CDR2 is SVGAGI. Deletions cut 8 bases from V and 3 bases from J, with 14 bases between. The CDR3 here is CASGTGTNNQPQHF. Written as DNA, the CDR3 is TGTGCCAGCGGAACAGGGACTAACAATCAGCCCCAGCATTTT.

J is TRBJ2-4 and V is TRBV27, with a tentative D call TRBD1 (5 bases). The germline V gene has CDR1 MNHEY and CDR2 SMNVEV (reference sequence). The CDR3 runs to 17 residues. V gave up 2 bases and J gave up 3 bases, with 17 bases separating them. This CDR3 is CASSLTPPRQYKNIQYF. The DNA for the CDR3 is TGTGCCAGCAGTTTAACCCCCCCCCGACAGTACAAAAACATTCAGTACTTC.

The V and J genes are TRBV9 and TRBJ2-5; 8 bases line up with TRBD1. The V segment lost 4 bases and the J segment 3 bases; nucleotides outside the gene matches: 8. This CDR3 region has 15 residues. CDR1 and CDR2 (germline): SGDLS, YYNGEE. The CDR3 nucleotides are TGTGCCAGCAGCCCCACCGGGACAGGAAAAGAGACCCAGTACTTC. This encodes CASSPTGTGKETQYF.

V gene TRBV2 combines with J gene TRBJ2-5; 9 bases are shared with TRBD2. The CDR3 consists of 13 residues. The J segment lost 5 bases and the V segment lost 7 bases, leaving 5 bases of the junction unmatched. Per the germline V gene, CDR1 is SNHLY and CDR2 is FYNNEI. The CDR3 is CASTGLARETQYF. CDR3 sequence (DNA): TGTGCCAGCACCGGACTAGCGAGGGAGACCCAGTACTTC.

The J gene is TRBJ1-2, the V gene TRBV29-1; 9 nucleotides align to TRBD1. The CDR3 totals 11 residues. Unmatched junction bases numbered 4, after V lost 7 bases and J lost 7 bases. The germline CDR1 and CDR2 sequences are SQVTM and ANQGSEA. CDR3 nucleotides: TGCAGCGAGCGGACAGGGGTTGGCTACACCTTC. Its protein is CSERTGVGYTF.

V gene TRBV9 combines with J gene TRBJ1-4; maybe TRBD1 (5 bases). With 0 bases removed from V and 8 bases from J, the gap between germline ends came to 20 bases. Germline lookup yields CDR1 SGDLS and CDR2 YYNGEE. This CDR3 has 17 amino acids. CDR3 in amino acids: CASSVGYKGLGVEKLFF. The CDR3 DNA reads as TGTGCCAGCAGCGTAGGATACAAGGGACTGGGGGTCGAAAAACTGTTTTTT.

The chain couples TRBV19 to TRBJ1-5; 9 bases are shared with TRBD1. Germline values: CDR1 LNHDA, CDR2 SQIVND (reference sequence). Germline trimming cut 6 bases from V and 1 base from J; bases unmatched to any gene: 13. CDR3 size: 18 residues. Written as DNA, the CDR3 is TGTGCCAGTAGCCTCCCTAACAGGGGGCGGGAAAGCAATCAGCCCCAGCATTTT. Residues: CASSLPNRGRESNQPQHF.

The chain combines TRBV19 with TRBJ1-5; 7 bases align to TRBD1. The CDR3 sequence is 17 residues long. V trimming: 5 bases; J trimming: 2 bases; junction bases outside the gene matches: 12. The V gene's germline CDR1 is LNHDA and CDR2 SQIVND (reference sequence). CDR3 in DNA: TGTGCCAGTAGTGGAAGGGACAGCCGAGAACGCAATCAGCCCCAGCATTTT. Translation: CASSGRDSRERNQPQHF. The variable domain in full, with the rest retrieved from reference TRBV19 and TRBJ1-5, is DGGITQSPKYLFRKEGQNVTLSCEQNLNHDAMYWYRQDPGQGLRLIYYSQIVNDFQKGDIAEGYSVSREKKESFPLTVTSAQKNPTAFYLCASSGRDSRERNQPQHFGDGTRLSIL.

V is TRBV7-2 and J is TRBJ1-5; D is ambiguous. Germline V gives CDR1 SGHTA, CDR2 FQGNSA. The CDR3 extends over 16 amino acids. The ends were cut back, 0 bases at V and 0 bases at J, with 9 bases in the middle. CDR3: CASSLARAVSNQPQHF. Written as DNA, the CDR3 is TGTGCCAGCAGCTTAGCGCGGGCAGTTAGCAATCAGCCCCAGCATTTT. The full variable domain, rest sourced from reference TRBV7-2 and TRBJ1-5, is GAGVSQSPSNKVTEKGKDVELRCDPISGHTALYWYRQSLGQGLEFLIYFQGNSAPDKSGLPSDRFSAERTGGSVSTLTIQRTQQEDSAVYLCASSLARAVSNQPQHFGDGTRLSIL.

The chain has TRBV7-2 and TRBJ2-7, with D possibly TRBD2 on 6 matching bases. The CDR3 runs to 15 residues. Trimming shortened V by 1 base and J by 6 bases, and 16 bases separated the two germline ends. From germline, CDR1 is SGHTA and CDR2 FQGNSA. CDR3 sequence: CASSLVLGGVIEQYF. The CDR3 coding sequence is TGTGCCAGCAGCTTAGTGCTCGGGGGAGTCATCGAGCAGTACTTC.

The chain carries TRBV21-1 and TRBJ1-5; the D call TRBD1 from the table was never checked on the DNA. TRBV21-1 is listed as a pseudogene. The CDR3 is made up of 22 amino acids. The CDR3, as DNA: TGTGCCAGCAGCAAATATCATGCCCACTATCTACAGGGGGCGCACATAAATCAGCCCCAGCATTTT. Protein product: CASSKYHAHYLQGAHINQPQHF.

The J gene is TRBJ1-5, the V gene TRBV28; D is possibly TRBD1 (6 bases). Trimming took off 5 bases at V and 4 bases at J, with 21 bases between the two ends. Germline V gives CDR1 MDHEN, CDR2 SYDVKM. The CDR3 consists of 17 residues. DNA for the CDR3: TGTGCCAGCAGTCCGCCCCGCAGGGGCGGCCAAAATCAGCCCCAGCATTTT. Translation: CASSPPRRGGQNQPQHF.

As regards this clone: At the DNA level, this CDR3 is encoded by other sequences in the same sample as well. CDR3 nucleotide sequence: TGTGCCAGCAGCTTAAGAGGGAGCACTGAAGCTTTCTTT. It translates to CASSLRGSTEAFF. The chain employs TRBV13 and TRBJ1-1; no clear D gene. The ends were cut back, 2 bases at V and 4 bases at J, with 8 bases in the middle. Looked up from germline, CDR1 is PRHDT and CDR2 is FYEKMQ (reference sequence). There are 13 residues in the CDR3.

Concerning this clone: Other DNA variants within this sample encode the same CDR3. V is TRBV19 and J is TRBJ1-1; D is unresolved. Germline loops: CDR1 LNHDA, CDR2 SQIVND (reference sequence). The CDR3 totals 14 residues. Trimming cost V 1 base and J 2 bases, with 8 bases left between them. The CDR3 bases are TGTGCCAGTAGTATAGGTGGAGCTAACACTGAAGCTTTCTTT. Protein product: CASSIGGANTEAFF.